The 31 T cell receptor beta chains below come from one sample, sequenced in a study of CD8+ T cells in alopecia areata. Treatment indicated: oral pan-JAK inhibitor, 5-10 mg twice daily. Once RNA had been extracted, it was reverse transcribed into cDNA to act as the sequencing template. Measured with immunoSEQ multiplex PCR; TCRdb has only the in-frame clones, and not every one. The repertoire holds 60,000 to 90,000 clones, with approximately 66% as singletons. The sample here was CD8+ T cells sorted from blood, taken at week 24, from a patient treated with tofacitinib. These receptors all stem from a human donor with alopecia areata.

This clone has only a few counts. This sequence joins TRBV27 and TRBJ2-4; tentatively, D is TRBD2 (5 bases). The V and J ends lost 5 bases and 6 bases respectively, with 14 bases between them. The germline V gene has CDR1 MNHEY and CDR2 SMNVEV (reference sequence). The CDR3 totals 14 residues. CDR3 DNA: TGTGCCAGCAGTCCTTCCATTGAGGGAAACATTCAGTACTTC. Amino acid sequence: CASSPSIEGNIQYF.

The chain has TRBV4-2 and TRBJ2-1, with TRBD2 matching 8 bases. With 0 bases clipped from V and 5 bases from J, the junction kept 6 bases outside the gene matches. Germline V gives CDR1 LGHNA, CDR2 YNFKEQ. The CDR3 runs 16 residues. CDR3 bases: TGTGCCAGCAGCCAAGAACTCGGGGGGGGAGACAATGAGCAGTTCTTC. Its protein is CASSQELGGGDNEQFF.

This clone occurred a few times. This chain connects TRBV30 to TRBJ2-1; D might be TRBD1 or TRBD2, each matching 5 bases. Per the germline V gene, CDR1 is GTSNPN and CDR2 is SVGIG (reference sequence). V gave up 2 bases and J gave up 5 bases, with 19 bases separating them. The CDR3 sequence is 16 residues long. The CDR3 DNA reads as TGTGCCTGGAGTTCCCCAGGGACGGAGGTACACAATGAGCAGTTCTTC. It encodes CAWSSPGTEVHNEQFF.

The J gene is TRBJ2-1, the V gene TRBV15; 8 nucleotides match TRBD2. The germline V gene has CDR1 LNHNV and CDR2 YYDKDF (reference sequence). This CDR3 comprises 17 residues. J was trimmed by 9 bases and V by 2 bases; bases with no gene match: 15. In DNA form, the CDR3 reads TGTGCCACCAGCAGAAATCTGGGCGGGGGGCATGTCGGTGAGCAGTTCTTC. Its protein product is CATSRNLGGGHVGEQFF. Full variable domain (remainder filled in from reference TRBV15 and TRBJ2-1): DAMVIQNPRYQVTQFGKPVTLSCSQTLNHNVMYWYQQKSSQAPKLLFHYYDKDFNNEADTPDNFQSRRPNTSFCFLDIRSPGLGDTAMYLCATSRNLGGGHVGEQFFGPGTRLTVL.

This clone has just a few counts. The CDR3: CASSQAASYTGNTGELFF. CDR3 in DNA: TGCGCCAGCAGCCAAGCGGCTTCGTATACAGGGAACACCGGGGAGCTGTTTTTT. The chain uses TRBV4-1 and TRBJ2-2, with D possibly TRBD1 on 5 matching bases. Germline V CDR1 and CDR2: MGHRA, YSYEKL. The CDR3 contains 18 residues. V lost 1 base and J 1 base, leaving 16 bases between the germline ends.

The chain uses TRBV9 and TRBJ1-2; TRBD1 matches 8 bases. J lost 5 bases, V lost 4 bases, and 10 bases had no gene match. The V gene's germline CDR1 is SGDLS and CDR2 YYNGEE. The CDR3 sequence is 15 residues long. The CDR3 sequence: CASSPTGGTLYGYTF. The DNA of the CDR3 is TGTGCCAGCAGCCCCACAGGGGGAACTTTGTATGGCTACACCTTC.

The chain carries TRBV6-5 and TRBJ2-1; D perhaps matches TRBD2 (6 bases). Germline CDR1 reads MNHEY; CDR2 reads SVGAGI. This CDR3 has 13 residues. Trimming removed 6 bases at V and 3 bases at J, with 9 bases between. The CDR3 protein is CASSPGGYNEQFF. Written as DNA, the CDR3 is TGTGCCAGCAGCCCCGGGGGCTACAATGAGCAGTTCTTC.

This clone was found a few times. This chain uses TRBV7-9 with TRBJ2-5, with D possibly matching TRBD2 (6 bases). Germline CDR1 reads SEHNR; CDR2 reads FQNEAQ (reference sequence). V was shortened by 0 bases and J by 7 bases, with 12 bases between the two germline ends. The CDR3 totals 14 residues. CDR3 DNA: TGTGCCAGCAGCTTAGCGACTAGATTTCCGACCCAGTACTTC. It encodes CASSLATRFPTQYF.

The chain is built from TRBV5-6 and TRBJ1-1; D is perhaps TRBD1 (5 bases). This CDR3 is 15 amino acids long. Trimming shortened V by 0 bases and J by 4 bases, and 13 bases separated the two germline ends. Germline values: CDR1 SGHDT, CDR2 YYEEEE. In DNA form, the CDR3 reads TGTGCCAGCAGCTTGGATTGGGGGAGCAGCACTGAAGCTTTCTTT. The encoded protein is CASSLDWGSSTEAFF.

The chain uses TRBV27 and TRBJ2-7; no firm D call. V was cut by 5 bases and J by 3 bases, with 14 bases left in between. From germline, CDR1 is MNHEY and CDR2 SMNVEV (reference sequence). The CDR3 extends over 14 amino acids. The CDR3 bases are TGTGCCAGCAGTATCCGGGTCCCGCACTACGAGCAGTACTTC. Its protein product is CASSIRVPHYEQYF.

This chain connects TRBV2 to TRBJ2-1; the match to TRBD2 covers 8 bases. The ends lost 0 bases at V and 7 bases at J; junction bases unmatched: 8. CDR1 and CDR2 from the germline V gene are SNHLY and FYNNEI. The CDR3 covers 16 residues. The CDR3 nucleotides read TGTGCCAGCAGTGAAGCTAACCGTCCGGGGGGGAATGAGCAGTTCTTC. This translates into CASSEANRPGGNEQFF.

The rearrangement uses TRBV29-1 and TRBJ2-7; 12 bases are a match to TRBD2. The germline V gene encodes CDR1 SQVTM and CDR2 ANQGSEA. The CDR3 sequence is 16 residues long. After removal of 1 base from V and 7 bases from J, the junction contained 11 bases not matched to a gene. CDR3 amino acids: CSVEGAGTSGRWEQYF. CDR3 coding DNA: TGCAGCGTTGAAGGAGCCGGGACTAGCGGGCGTTGGGAGCAGTACTTC.

This chain connects TRBV27 to TRBJ2-3; tentative D call: TRBD2 (5 bases). Germline V lookup: CDR1 MNHEY, CDR2 SMNVEV (reference sequence). The CDR3 contains 17 residues. The V end lost 2 bases, the J end lost 4 bases, and 19 bases lay between the germline ends. For the CDR3, the DNA is TGTGCCAGCAGTTTACATCCCGGGCCTAGCACTTCAGATACGCAGTATTTT. Protein product: CASSLHPGPSTSDTQYF.

CDR3 DNA sequence: TGTGCCAGCAGTTTCATACAGGCGGTAACTGAAGCTTTCTTT. Translation gives CASSFIQAVTEAFF. V is TRBV27 and J is TRBJ1-1, with D perhaps matching TRBD1 (5 bases). This CDR3 region has 14 residues. V shed 3 bases and J shed 5 bases, with 13 bases lying between them. CDR1 MNHEY and CDR2 SMNVEV come from the germline V gene (reference sequence).

The sample holds a few counts of this clone. V gene TRBV4-1 combines with J gene TRBJ1-1; maybe TRBD1 (5 bases). This CDR3 has 13 amino acids. Trimming took 6 bases from V and 1 from J, leaving 9 bases between them. In germline, CDR1 is MGHRA, CDR2 YSYEKL. The CDR3 DNA reads TGCGCCAGCAGTGACGGACAGAACACTGAAGCTTTCTTT. Its protein is CASSDGQNTEAFF.

The chain joins TRBV7-9 to TRBJ1-5, with a tentative D call TRBD1 (5 bases). CDR1 is SEHNR, CDR2 FQNEAQ, per germline (reference sequence). CDR3 length: 14 amino acids. Trimming removed 5 bases at V and 4 bases at J, with 12 bases between. The CDR3 DNA follows: TGTGCCAGCAGCCTAGGGGTCGGGAATCAGCCCCAGCATTTT. The encoded protein is CASSLGVGNQPQHF.

The chain links TRBV6-6 to TRBJ1-2; D possibly corresponds to TRBD1 (6 bases). Germline loops: CDR1 MNHNY, CDR2 SVGAGI (reference sequence). V was clipped by 8 bases and J by 3 bases, with 10 bases between them. This CDR3 spans 12 amino acids. The CDR3: CASLQGDYGYTF. CDR3 DNA sequence: TGTGCCAGCCTACAGGGCGACTATGGCTACACCTTC.

The rearrangement links TRBV4-1 to TRBJ2-1; D is perhaps TRBD1 (7 bases). Trimming cost V 5 bases and J 2 bases, with 19 bases left between them. Germline-derived CDR1 and CDR2 are MGHRA and YSYEKL. This CDR3 region has 17 residues. CDR3 sequence (DNA): TGCGCCAGCAGCGGCCTAATCCAGGGGGGCGCCTACAATGAGCAGTTCTTC. This gives the protein CASSGLIQGGAYNEQFF.

This clone has a single count. J is TRBJ2-5 and V is TRBV5-1; the D is unclear. V was clipped by 4 bases and J by 2 bases, with 15 bases between them. CDR3 length equals 15 residues. The germline CDR1 and CDR2 sequences are SGHRS and YFSETQ. The CDR3 is CASSIEPQLQETQYF. CDR3 DNA: TGCGCCAGCAGCATAGAGCCCCAACTACAAGAGACCCAGTACTTC.

This rearrangement joins TRBV5-1 to TRBJ2-1; 14 bases match TRBD2. Germline CDR1 is SGHRS and CDR2 is YFSETQ. J gave up 1 base and V 4 bases, and 4 bases lay outside the gene matches. The CDR3 sequence is 17 residues long. The CDR3, as DNA: TGCGCCAGCAGCCCCGGGACTAGCGGGGGTTCCTACAATGAGCAGTTCTTC. This translates into CASSPGTSGGSYNEQFF.

A few counts support this clone. The chain joins TRBV5-1 to TRBJ2-7, with D unresolved. CDR1 SGHRS and CDR2 YFSETQ come from the germline V gene. The CDR3 covers 13 residues. Trimming stripped 0 bases from V and 3 bases from J, with 7 bases between. This CDR3 reads CASSLGGLYEQYF. For the CDR3, the DNA is TGCGCCAGCAGCTTGGGGGGTCTCTACGAGCAGTACTTC.

This clone was seen just once. The chain combines TRBV13 with TRBJ2-7; tentative D call: TRBD1 (6 bases). The ends were cut back, 3 bases at V and 3 bases at J, with 12 bases in the middle. There are 14 residues in the CDR3. Germline-derived CDR1 and CDR2 are PRHDT and FYEKMQ (reference sequence). The CDR3 is CASSFTRRGYEQYF. The CDR3 nucleotides are TGTGCCAGCAGCTTCACGCGCAGGGGCTACGAGCAGTACTTC.

V usage is TRBV6-6 and J usage is TRBJ1-1; 7 bases are a match to TRBD1. CDR3 length: 14 amino acids. V lost 6 bases to trimming and J lost 5 bases; unmatched junction nucleotides: 9. Germline V gene data show CDR1 as MNHNY and CDR2 as SVGAGI (reference sequence). CDR3 DNA sequence: TGTGCCAGCAGATCCGACAGGGTGCAAACTGAAGCTTTCTTT. Translating it yields CASRSDRVQTEAFF.

The V call is TRBV4-3, the J call TRBJ1-1; D gene ambiguous. Trimming took off 1 base at V and 8 bases at J, with 17 bases between the two ends. This CDR3 has 15 residues. Germline CDR1 LGHNA, CDR2 YSLEER. The CDR3 region is CASSQGNPGRLEAFF. CDR3 sequence (DNA): TGCGCCAGCAGCCAAGGGAACCCGGGGAGACTCGAAGCTTTCTTT.

The chain uses TRBV7-3 and TRBJ2-5; a weak D match, TRBD2 (6 bases). CDR1 and CDR2 from the germline V gene are SGHTA and FQGTGA. The V and J ends lost 2 bases and 2 bases respectively, with 9 bases between them. CDR3 length: 14 residues. CDR3 in amino acids: CASSLGGTQETQYF. Here the CDR3 DNA reads TGTGCCAGCAGCTTAGGGGGGACTCAAGAGACCCAGTACTTC.

This chain connects TRBV29-1 to TRBJ2-7; a possible D gene is TRBD2 (6 bases). Trimming shortened V by 0 bases and J by 3 bases, and 12 bases separated the two germline ends. This CDR3 spans 14 amino acids. Germline-derived CDR1 and CDR2 are SQVTM and ANQGSEA. The CDR3 is CSVEDRGTHYEQYF. The DNA for the CDR3 is TGCAGCGTTGAAGATCGCGGGACGCACTACGAGCAGTACTTC.

The chain is built from TRBV27 and TRBJ2-1; 10 bases match TRBD2. CDR1 is MNHEY and CDR2 is SMNVEV in the germline V gene (reference sequence). This CDR3 comprises 14 residues. With 6 bases clipped from V and 7 bases from J, the junction kept 6 bases outside the gene matches. The CDR3 DNA reads as TGTGCCAGCAGCCTGGGTAGCGGGGGGAATGAGCAGTTCTTC. This translates into CASSLGSGGNEQFF.

V and J are TRBV4-3 and TRBJ2-1, with D hard to call. Germline V gene lookup returns CDR1 LGHNA and CDR2 YSLEER. CDR3 size: 14 residues. The V and J ends lost 1 base and 0 bases respectively, with 4 bases between them. DNA of the CDR3: TGCGCCAGCAGCCAAGCGGTCTCCTACAATGAGCAGTTCTTC. This codes for CASSQAVSYNEQFF.

The J gene is TRBJ2-6, the V gene TRBV28; D ambiguous. The CDR3 spans 13 residues. Germline V gene lookup returns CDR1 MDHEN and CDR2 SYDVKM. V dropped 8 bases and J dropped 0 bases, with 5 bases sitting between them. The CDR3 DNA sequence: TGTGCCAGCGTTGACTCTGGGGCCAACGTCCTGACTTTC. It yields the protein CASVDSGANVLTF.

The V and J genes are TRBV10-3 and TRBJ2-2, with D perhaps matching TRBD1 (6 bases). Trimming shortened V by 8 bases and J by 3 bases, and 7 bases separated the two germline ends. This CDR3 is 12 amino acids long. Per germline, CDR1 ENHRY and CDR2 SYGVKD. The CDR3 sequence: CAISGDTGELFF. Written as DNA, the CDR3 is TGTGCCATCTCAGGGGACACCGGGGAGCTGTTTTTT.

This rearrangement joins TRBV23-1 to TRBJ2-7, with 8 nucleotides matching TRBD1. TRBV23-1 is assigned to the ORF class and has an uncertain function. The CDR3 spans 15 residues. V dropped 2 bases and J dropped 5; count of bases not matched to a gene: 8. The CDR3: CASSQTRTGNHEQYF. As DNA, the CDR3 is TGCGCCAGCAGTCAAACAAGGACAGGGAATCACGAGCAGTACTTC.